This T cell receptor beta chain originates from a study of T cell repertoires in aging, cancer and after chemotherapy. Study at large: Donors were grouped into six age bands spanning 30 or younger through 70 or older. Healthy donor repertoires were recorded over several months to years and showed clear clonal overlap. Study results and caveats: Median generation probability rose over the chemotherapy interval in each cancer cohort, suggesting rebound thymic output.

With 5 bases removed from V and 4 bases from J, the gap between germline ends came to 17 bases. Germline values: CDR1 SEHNR, CDR2 FQNEAQ (reference sequence). This CDR3 has 15 residues. This clonotype was seen a handful of times. Its cognate antigen is unknown. Multiplex touch-down PCR with TRB-A/B primers amplified rearranged V-D-J TRB sequences. A single record per CDR3 protein comes from TCRdb applying MiXCR to the multiplex PCR reads. This sample has about 11,000 distinct CDR3 sequences; 20% to 30% occur once, and the top ten carry about 2.1%. The template was genomic DNA from peripheral blood, not RNA.

This chain connects TRBV7-9 to TRBJ1-1; no reliable D call. The sample consisted of blood. The receptor comes from a human donor in good health. The CDR3 DNA is TGTGCCAGCAGCCCGGGTTCGCCTTTTGGCACTGAAGCTTTCTTT. Protein sequence: CASSPGSPFGTEAFF.